Following are 27 T cell receptor beta chains from one sample sequenced in a study of blood T cells in healthy people across ages. Next came a second PCR, run for about 7 to 12 cycles, which used a sample-barcoded 5' primer along with a J-beta primer mix. In TCRdb, the 5' RACE reads were re-called with MiXCR into one record per CDR3 protein. Seen here are about a million distinct CDR3 sequences, approximately 50% observed once, and the top ten hold about a fifth. Sequenced material: blood. The receptors stem from a woman aged 60-70 years in good health.

DNA for the CDR3: TGTGCCAGCTACGATGGTCGCGGGAGAGGCACCGGGGAGCTGTTTTTT. It yields the protein CASYDGRGRGTGELFF. The chain uses TRBV5-4 and TRBJ2-2; 7 positions match TRBD2. Per the germline V gene, CDR1 is SGHNT and CDR2 is YYREEE (reference sequence). The CDR3 sequence is 16 residues long. V lost 7 bases, J lost 4 bases, and 13 bases stayed unmatched.

The J gene is TRBJ2-7, the V gene TRBV4-2; weak D call: TRBD2 (6 bases). Germline CDR1 and CDR2: LGHNA and YNFKEQ. The CDR3 length is 15 residues. V was cut by 0 bases and J by 3 bases, with 12 bases left in between. CDR3 region: CASSQDLAGFYEQYF. For the CDR3, the DNA is TGTGCCAGCAGCCAAGATTTGGCGGGATTCTACGAGCAGTACTTC.

The chain uses TRBV14 and TRBJ2-4, with TRBD2 identical over 14 bases. The CDR3 spans 20 residues. V was pared by 4 bases and J by 0 bases, with 11 bases of the junction left unmatched. Germline CDR1 reads SGHDN; CDR2 reads FVKESK. The CDR3 DNA reads as TGTGCCAGCAGCCCGGGGACTAGCGGGAGTCCCCGCCTAGCCAAAAACATTCAGTACTTC. It is translated as CASSPGTSGSPRLAKNIQYF.

This chain uses TRBV27 with TRBJ2-5, with D possibly being TRBD2 (6 bases). CDR1 is MNHEY, CDR2 SMNVEV, per germline (reference sequence). With 6 bases removed from V and 3 bases from J, the gap between germline ends came to 14 bases. CDR3 length: 14 amino acids. The CDR3 DNA sequence: TGTGCCAGCAGAAAAAGGGGAGGAGAAGAGACCCAGTACTTC. The encoded protein is CASRKRGGEETQYF.

V usage is TRBV5-1 and J usage is TRBJ2-1, with D tentatively TRBD1 (6 bases). The J call is in doubt because the DNA end fits TRBJ2-7 better. CDR1 is SGHRS, CDR2 YFSETQ, per germline. CDR3 length: 14 amino acids. The CDR3 loop is CASSLPAGANEQYF. The CDR3 region has the DNA TGCGCCAGCAGCCTCCCGGCAGGGGCCAATGAGCAGTACTTC.

The rearrangement uses TRBV18 and TRBJ2-5; the D gene is possibly TRBD1 (6 bases). V was cut by 5 bases and J by 5 bases, with 15 bases left in between. The CDR3 runs 14 residues. Germline CDR1 KGHSH, CDR2 LQKENI. The DNA of the CDR3 is TGTGCCAGCTCAACAAACAGGGCCGGGGAGACCCAGTACTTC. It translates to CASSTNRAGETQYF.

Turning to this clonotype: A far bigger clonotype differs at one base, so this is likely a read error. V gene TRBV11-2 combines with J gene TRBJ2-4, with 11 bases aligning to TRBD2. The DNA end lines up better with TRBJ2-7; the J call may be wrong. The CDR3 is 14 amino acids. The V gene's germline CDR1 is SGHAT and CDR2 FQNNGV. The CDR3 nucleotides are TGTGCCGGCAGCTTAGCGGGAGGGCCCTACGAGCAGTACTTC. Translating it yields CAGSLAGGPYEQYF.

V usage is TRBV28 and J usage is TRBJ2-7; 7 bases match TRBD1. The CDR3 runs 15 residues. Per the germline V gene, CDR1 is MDHEN and CDR2 is SYDVKM. Losses at the gene ends were 5 bases for V and 5 bases for J; bases not matched to a gene: 12. CDR3 nucleotide sequence: TGTGCCAGCAGTCCCCTTGGACAGGAAAGCCACGAGCAGTACTTC. Its translation is CASSPLGQESHEQYF.

The V gene is TRBV7-2, the J gene TRBJ2-3, with 7 bases fitting TRBD1. The trim removed 6 bases at V and 3 bases at J, leaving 6 bases unmatched. The CDR3 runs 14 residues. Germline V gene sequence: CDR1 SGHTA, CDR2 FQGNSA. The CDR3 bases are TGTGCCAGCAGAAAACAGGGGAAAACAGATACGCAGTATTTT. Its translation: CASRKQGKTDTQYF.

The sample holds one count of this clonotype. The chain is built from TRBV20-1 and TRBJ2-5; 9 bases align to TRBD2. The J call may be mistaken, given a closer DNA end match to TRBJ2-7. The germline V gene has CDR1 DFQATT and CDR2 SNEGSKA (reference sequence). The CDR3 consists of 17 residues. In DNA, the CDR3 is TGCAGTGCTAGAGTAGGGGGGGGGAATAGCGGGAGTTACGAGCAGTACTTC. Its translation: CSARVGGGNSGSYEQYF.

V usage is TRBV6-1 and J usage is TRBJ2-7, with TRBD1 as a possible D gene (8 bases). The J call is doubtful: the DNA matches TRBJ2-5 better. Germline assignment: CDR1 MNHNS and CDR2 SASEGT. The CDR3 contains 18 residues. This chain's CDR3 is CASTRGQVASGAEETQYF. CDR3 coding DNA: TGTGCCAGCACCCGGGGACAGGTTGCTAGCGGAGCCGAGGAGACCCAGTACTTC.

This clonotype came up once. CDR3 DNA sequence: TGTGCCAGCAGCCTCACTGGCGACTACAATGAGCAGTTCTTC. Translation gives CASSLTGDYNEQFF. The rearrangement joins TRBV3-1 to TRBJ2-1; D uncertain. With 4 bases removed from V and 3 bases from J, the gap between germline ends came to 10 bases. This CDR3 spans 14 amino acids. Per germline, CDR1 LGHDT and CDR2 YNNKEL (reference sequence).

The V and J genes are TRBV7-6 and TRBJ2-7; D unresolved. The J call may be incorrect, as the DNA end agrees better with TRBJ2-5. The CDR3 covers 15 residues. Germline V gives CDR1 SGHVS, CDR2 FNYEAQ. The CDR3 here is CASSLGSASRETQYF. The DNA of the CDR3 is TGTGCCAGCAGCTTAGGAAGCGCGTCGCGGGAGACCCAGTACTTC.

This clonotype was seen a few times. V gene TRBV7-2 combines with J gene TRBJ1-5; D is possibly TRBD1 (5 bases). The CDR3 consists of 16 residues. V lost 3 bases to trimming and J lost 3 bases, with 15 bases between them. Germline V gene data show CDR1 as SGHTA and CDR2 as FQGNSA. For the CDR3, the DNA is TGTGCCAGCAGCTTCCGACCCTCAGGGTACAATCAGCCCCAGCATTTT. As protein: CASSFRPSGYNQPQHF.

V gene TRBV12-3 or TRBV12-4 combines with J gene TRBJ2-7; no definite D call. The ends were cut back, 1 base at V and 6 bases at J, with 13 bases in the middle. This CDR3 spans 14 amino acids. Here the CDR3 DNA reads TGTGCCAGCAGTTTAGGGCAGCGTCTAGGCGAGCAGTACTTC. This translates into CASSLGQRLGEQYF.

This clonotype has more than one count but fewer than ten. The V gene is TRBV10-3, the J gene TRBJ2-1, with TRBD1 matching 7 bases. This CDR3 has 17 amino acids. Germline CDR1 is ENHRY and CDR2 is SYGVKD. V shed 2 bases and J 5 bases; nucleotides not matched to a gene: 12. The CDR3 loop is CAISEKQGTFADNEQFF. CDR3 coding DNA: TGTGCCATCAGTGAGAAACAGGGGACATTCGCCGACAATGAGCAGTTCTTC.

V gene TRBV20-1 combines with J gene TRBJ1-2, with D unclear. The ends were cut back, 5 bases at V and 1 base at J, with 11 bases in the middle. The V gene's germline CDR1 is DFQATT and CDR2 SNEGSKA (reference sequence). The CDR3 spans 13 residues. The CDR3, as DNA: TGCAGTGCTGAAGACGGATTTAACTATGGCTACACCTTC. It translates to CSAEDGFNYGYTF.

The CDR3 nucleotides are TGCAGTGCTTTGTTCGGGACAGCCTACGAGCAGTACTTC. Translating it yields CSALFGTAYEQYF. The chain recombines TRBV20-1 with TRBJ2-7, with TRBD1 identical over 7 bases. V trimming: 5 bases; J trimming: 2 bases; junction bases outside the gene matches: 6. The CDR3 spans 13 residues. Germline-derived CDR1 and CDR2 are DFQATT and SNEGSKA (reference sequence).

The V call is TRBV12-3 or TRBV12-4, the J call TRBJ2-7; TRBD1 matches 7 bases. The CDR3 consists of 14 residues. V shed 5 bases and J 2 bases; nucleotides not matched to a gene: 6. The CDR3 region is CASSPRGWTYEQYF. The CDR3 coding sequence is TGTGCCAGCAGTCCCAGGGGGTGGACCTACGAGCAGTACTTC.

This clonotype was picked up a small number of times. This chain joins TRBV28 and TRBJ2-1, with TRBD2 matching over 7 bases. This CDR3 has 14 residues. The germline CDR1 and CDR2 sequences are MDHEN and SYDVKM. The J segment lost 7 bases and the V segment lost 7 bases, leaving 10 bases of the junction unmatched. The DNA for the CDR3 is TGTGCCAGCACCCCTTGGGAGGGTAGGAATGAGCAGTTCTTC. Its translation: CASTPWEGRNEQFF.

The chain combines TRBV20-1 with TRBJ2-1, with 8 bases aligning to TRBD2. CDR3 length equals 14 residues. Germline trimming cut 5 bases from V and 9 bases from J; bases unmatched to any gene: 12. Germline CDR1 reads DFQATT; CDR2 reads SNEGSKA (reference sequence). CDR3 residues: CSAALRLAGFEQFF. DNA of the CDR3: TGCAGTGCTGCCCTCCGGCTAGCGGGCTTTGAGCAGTTCTTC.

This chain links TRBV27 with TRBJ2-3, with TRBD1 as a possible D gene (6 bases). Trimming pared 9 bases from V and 4 bases from J, leaving 17 bases between. The CDR3 is made up of 14 amino acids. CDR1 and CDR2 (germline): MNHEY, SMNVEV (reference sequence). CDR3: CASSVQGLPDTQYF. CDR3 in DNA: TGTGCCAGTTCCGTTCAGGGGTTGCCAGATACGCAGTATTTT.

As regards this clonotype: One end of the junction fails to match germline, which may point to a read error. This sequence joins TRBV10-3 and TRBJ2-7; D possibly corresponds to TRBD2 (6 bases). The CDR3 length is 16 residues. The germline gives CDR1 ENHRY, CDR2 SYGVKD. CDR3 amino acids: CAINDPGTGRSYEQYF. DNA of the CDR3: TGCGCCATCAATGATCCCGGGACTGGTCGCTCCTACGAGCAGTACTTC.

The rearrangement uses TRBV7-6 and TRBJ2-2, with D possibly matching TRBD2 (6 bases). CDR3 length equals 16 residues. CDR1 and CDR2 from the germline V gene are SGHVS and FNYEAQ. Trimming removed 2 bases from V and 6 bases from J, with 16 bases in between. The DNA of the CDR3 is TGTGCCAGCAGCTTACGGGCGGGAACCCCCCCCGGGGAGCTGTTTTTT. It is translated as CASSLRAGTPPGELFF.

This clonotype was counted a few times. J is TRBJ2-7 and V is TRBV28; D unresolved. CDR1 is MDHEN and CDR2 is SYDVKM in the germline V gene. V lost 10 bases and J 3 bases, leaving 10 bases between the germline ends. This CDR3 has 11 amino acids. The CDR3 nucleotides read TGTGCCACCCGGACCTTCTACGAGCAGTACTTC. Protein sequence: CATRTFYEQYF.

The chain links TRBV6-2 or TRBV6-3 to TRBJ2-1; D is unclear. The CDR3 totals 13 residues. Germline V gives CDR1 MNHEY, CDR2 SVGEGT. Between the trimmed V and J ends, which lost 2 bases and 2 bases, there was a span of 4 bases. The CDR3 spells CASSYLTYNEQFF. The CDR3 DNA follows: TGTGCCAGCAGTTACCTCACCTACAATGAGCAGTTCTTC.

The gene calls are TRBV5-5 and TRBJ2-7; D could derive from TRBD1 or TRBD2 (7 bases each). This CDR3 has 17 amino acids. Trimming took off 0 bases at V and 6 bases at J, with 22 bases between the two ends. Germline CDR1 reads SGHKS; CDR2 reads YYEKEE (reference sequence). CDR3 sequence: CASSLAPRTQGGSEQYF. The CDR3 DNA reads as TGTGCCAGCAGCTTGGCCCCCAGAACGCAGGGGGGGTCCGAGCAGTACTTC.